The 8 T cell receptor beta chains below all came from one sample that was sequenced in a study of shared clonotypes between healthy human individuals. Some clones are missing from TCRdb's copy, which holds only in-frame ones; the method was immunoSEQ multiplex PCR. The sample lists approximately 2.1 million clones; approximately 95% were seen once. Sample: naive CD4+ T cells from PBMCs. The subset: CD45RA+ positively selected. The receptors were gathered from a young man in good health. Some clones in this sample may be carry-over from other donors' samples.

The chain has TRBV5-1 and TRBJ2-7, with 13 bases matching TRBD2. The CDR3 consists of 16 residues. V was clipped by 0 bases and J by 5 bases; unmatched bases: 5. Germline V gene lookup returns CDR1 SGHRS and CDR2 YFSETQ. The CDR3 coding sequence is TGCGCCAGCAGCTTGGACCGACTAGCGGGAGGAGACGAGCAGTACTTC. It is translated as CASSLDRLAGGDEQYF.

The CDR3 reads CASSLFRGGGNYGYTF. CDR3 coding DNA: TGTGCCAGCAGTTTATTTAGGGGAGGGGGCAACTATGGCTACACCTTC. V is TRBV27 and J is TRBJ1-2, with TRBD1 matching 7 bases. CDR3 length: 16 residues. V gave up 1 base and J gave up 2 bases; unmatched junction bases: 7. Germline-derived CDR1 and CDR2 are MNHEY and SMNVEV (reference sequence).

V usage is TRBV30 and J usage is TRBJ2-5; 7 positions match TRBD1. V lost 0 bases, J lost 2 bases, and 6 bases stayed unmatched. This CDR3 has 15 amino acids. Per the germline V gene, CDR1 is GTSNPN and CDR2 is SVGIG (reference sequence). The DNA for the CDR3 is TGTGCCTGGAGTGTAATGGGACAGAAACAAGAGACCCAGTACTTC. It codes for CAWSVMGQKQETQYF.

A note on this clone: Additional DNA sequences in this sample encode the identical CDR3. V usage is TRBV7-9 and J usage is TRBJ1-1; D gene uncertain. CDR1 and CDR2 from the germline V gene are SEHNR and FQNEAQ (reference sequence). Trimming pared 1 base from V and 1 base from J, leaving 4 bases between. The CDR3 sequence is 13 residues long. Here the CDR3 reads CASSLVANTEAFF. The CDR3, as DNA: TGTGCCAGCAGCTTAGTGGCGAACACTGAAGCTTTCTTT.

The V gene is TRBV6-5, the J gene TRBJ1-5; D uncertain. The CDR3 has 13 amino acids. Trimming shortened V by 4 bases and J by 7 bases, and 11 bases separated the two germline ends. In germline, CDR1 is MNHEY, CDR2 SVGAGI. This CDR3 is CASSSGRRQPQHF. The CDR3 DNA sequence: TGTGCCAGCAGTTCTGGTAGGAGACAGCCCCAGCATTTT.

Points on this clone: Other nucleotide sequences from this sample produce the same CDR3. The chain recombines TRBV5-1 with TRBJ1-2, with a possible D match to TRBD1 (5 bases). Trimming pared 4 bases from V and 5 bases from J, leaving 9 bases between. The germline CDR1 and CDR2 sequences are SGHRS and YFSETQ. This CDR3 spans 12 amino acids. The CDR3 DNA sequence: TGCGCCAGCAGCGCAGACAGTTATGGCTACACCTTC. Translating gives CASSADSYGYTF.

The gene calls are TRBV28 and TRBJ1-3; D perhaps matches TRBD1 (5 bases). Looked up from germline, CDR1 is MDHEN and CDR2 is SYDVKM. Trimming pared 8 bases from V and 0 bases from J, leaving 23 bases between. The CDR3 has 18 amino acids. CDR3 region: CASGRGAGKGSSGNTIYF. The CDR3 coding sequence is TGTGCCAGCGGACGTGGGGCAGGGAAAGGGAGCTCTGGAAACACCATATATTTT. Full variable domain (missing parts from reference TRBV28 and TRBJ1-3): DVKVTQSSRYLVKRTGEKVFLECVQDMDHENMFWYRQDPGLGLRLIYFSYDVKMKEKGDIPEGYSVSREKKERFSLILESASTNQTSMYLCASGRGAGKGSSGNTIYFGEGSWLTVV.

This chain joins TRBV11-1 and TRBJ2-1; D is undetermined. Trimming took 5 bases from V and 8 from J, leaving 22 bases between them. Germline V CDR1 and CDR2: SGHAT, FQDESV (reference sequence). CDR3 length: 16 amino acids. The CDR3 region is CASSANGPATMDEQFF. The CDR3 nucleotides are TGTGCCAGCAGCGCAAACGGCCCCGCCACAATGGATGAGCAGTTCTTC. The full variable domain, completed using reference TRBV11-1 and TRBJ2-1, is EAEVAQSPRYKITEKSQAVAFWCDPISGHATLYWYRQILGQGPELLVQFQDESVVDDSQLPKDRFSAERLKGVDSTLKIQPAELGDSAMYLCASSANGPATMDEQFFGPGTRLTVL.